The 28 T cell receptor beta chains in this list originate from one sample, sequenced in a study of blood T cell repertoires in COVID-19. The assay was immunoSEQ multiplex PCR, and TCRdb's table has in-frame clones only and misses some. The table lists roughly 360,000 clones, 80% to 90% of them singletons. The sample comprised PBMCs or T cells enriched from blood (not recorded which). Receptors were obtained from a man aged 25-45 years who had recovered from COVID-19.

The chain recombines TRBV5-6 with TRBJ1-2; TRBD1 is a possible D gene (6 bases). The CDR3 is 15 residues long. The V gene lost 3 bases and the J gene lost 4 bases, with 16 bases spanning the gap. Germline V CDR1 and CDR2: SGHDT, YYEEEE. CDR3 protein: CASSSRGGRRYGYTF. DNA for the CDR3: TGTGCCAGCAGCTCCCGGGGGGGGCGACGCTATGGCTACACCTTC.

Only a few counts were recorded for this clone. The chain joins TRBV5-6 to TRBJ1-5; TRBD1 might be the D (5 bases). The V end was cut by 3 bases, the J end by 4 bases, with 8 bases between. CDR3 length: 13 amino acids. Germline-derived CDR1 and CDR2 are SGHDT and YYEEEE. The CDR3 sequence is CASSWGGNQPQHF. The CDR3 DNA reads TGTGCCAGCAGCTGGGGGGGAAATCAGCCCCAGCATTTT.

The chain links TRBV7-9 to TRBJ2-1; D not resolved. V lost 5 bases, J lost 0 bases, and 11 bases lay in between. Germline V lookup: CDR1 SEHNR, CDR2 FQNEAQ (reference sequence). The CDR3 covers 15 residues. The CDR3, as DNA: TGTGCCAGCAGCCCTAGTACCAGCTCCTACAATGAGCAGTTCTTC. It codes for CASSPSTSSYNEQFF. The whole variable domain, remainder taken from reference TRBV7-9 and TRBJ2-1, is DTGVSQNPRHKITKRGQNVTFRCDPISEHNRLYWYRQTLGQGPEFLTYFQNEAQLEKSRLLSDRFSAERPKGSFSTLEIQRTEQGDSAMYLCASSPSTSSYNEQFFGPGTRLTVL.

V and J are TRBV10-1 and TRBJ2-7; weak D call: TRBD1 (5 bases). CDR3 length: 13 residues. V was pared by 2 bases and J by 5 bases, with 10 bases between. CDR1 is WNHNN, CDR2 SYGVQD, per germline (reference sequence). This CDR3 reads CASSEPGSHEQYF. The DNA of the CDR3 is TGCGCCAGCAGTGAGCCAGGGTCCCACGAGCAGTACTTC.

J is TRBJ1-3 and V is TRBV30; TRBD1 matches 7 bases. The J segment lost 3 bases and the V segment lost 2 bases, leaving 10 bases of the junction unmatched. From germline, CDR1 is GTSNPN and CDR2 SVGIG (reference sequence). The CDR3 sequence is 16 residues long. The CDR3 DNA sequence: TGTGCCTGGAGTTTAACACAGACAGGGAGTGGAAACACCATATATTTT. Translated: CAWSLTQTGSGNTIYF.

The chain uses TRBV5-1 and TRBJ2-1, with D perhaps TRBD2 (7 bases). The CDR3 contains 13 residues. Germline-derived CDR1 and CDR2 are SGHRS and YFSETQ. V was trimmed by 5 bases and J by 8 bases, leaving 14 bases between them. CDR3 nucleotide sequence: TGCGCCAGCAGGGACAGCCTAGCGGATGAGCAGTTCTTC. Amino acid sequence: CASRDSLADEQFF.

Here the CDR3 DNA reads TGCGCCAGCAGTGAGGTCCTTCCGAACTATGGCTACACCTTC. It specifies CASSEVLPNYGYTF. This rearrangement joins TRBV10-1 to TRBJ1-2; D not resolved. CDR3 length: 14 residues. Per the germline V gene, CDR1 is WNHNN and CDR2 is SYGVQD (reference sequence). The ends were cut back, 2 bases at V and 2 bases at J, with 9 bases in the middle.

This CDR3 reads CASSVGGLDRRTSTDTQYF. The CDR3 region has the DNA TGTGCCAGCAGCGTAGGAGGTCTTGATAGAAGGACTAGCACAGATACGCAGTATTTT. The chain employs TRBV9 and TRBJ2-3; tentatively, D is TRBD2 (5 bases). CDR3 length: 19 amino acids. The germline CDR1 and CDR2 sequences are SGDLS and YYNGEE. V lost 0 bases and J 0 bases, leaving 20 bases between the germline ends. Looking up the rest from reference TRBV9 and TRBJ2-3 gives the full variable domain: DSGVTQTPKHLITATGQRVTLRCSPRSGDLSVYWYQQSLDQGLQFLIQYYNGEERAKGNILERFSAQQFPDLHSELNLSSLELGDSALYFCASSVGGLDRRTSTDTQYFGPGTRLTVL.

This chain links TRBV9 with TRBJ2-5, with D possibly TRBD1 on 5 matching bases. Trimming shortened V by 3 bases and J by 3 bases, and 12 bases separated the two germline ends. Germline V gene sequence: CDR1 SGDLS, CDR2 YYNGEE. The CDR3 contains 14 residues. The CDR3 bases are TGTGCCAGCAGCGGCCATCAAGGGGAAGAGACCCAGTACTTC. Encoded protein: CASSGHQGEETQYF. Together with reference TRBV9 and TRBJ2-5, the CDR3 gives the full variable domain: DSGVTQTPKHLITATGQRVTLRCSPRSGDLSVYWYQQSLDQGLQFLIQYYNGEERAKGNILERFSAQQFPDLHSELNLSSLELGDSALYFCASSGHQGEETQYFGPGTRLLVL.

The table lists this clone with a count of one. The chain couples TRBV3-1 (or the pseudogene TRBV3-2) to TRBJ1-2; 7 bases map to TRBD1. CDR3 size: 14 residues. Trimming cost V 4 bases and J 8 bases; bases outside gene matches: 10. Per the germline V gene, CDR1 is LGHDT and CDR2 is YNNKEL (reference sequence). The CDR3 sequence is CASSPLRQGHGYTF. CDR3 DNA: TGTGCCAGCAGCCCCCTAAGACAGGGACACGGCTACACCTTC.

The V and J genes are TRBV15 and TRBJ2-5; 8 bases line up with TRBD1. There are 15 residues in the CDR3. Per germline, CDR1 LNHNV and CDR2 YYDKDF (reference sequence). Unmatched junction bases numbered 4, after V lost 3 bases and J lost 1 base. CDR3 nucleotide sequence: TGTGCCACCAGCAGTCAGGACAGGGTCCAAGAGACCCAGTACTTC. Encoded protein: CATSSQDRVQETQYF.

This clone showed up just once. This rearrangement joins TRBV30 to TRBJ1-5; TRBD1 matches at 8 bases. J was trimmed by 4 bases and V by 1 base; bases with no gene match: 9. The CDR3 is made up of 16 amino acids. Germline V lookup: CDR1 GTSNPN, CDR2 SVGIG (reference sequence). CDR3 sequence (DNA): TGTGCCTGGAGTGCCACTGACAGGGGACGAAATCAGCCCCAGCATTTT. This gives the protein CAWSATDRGRNQPQHF. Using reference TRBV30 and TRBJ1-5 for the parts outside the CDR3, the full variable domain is SQTIHQWPATLVQPVGSPLSLECTVEGTSNPNLYWYRQAAGRGLQLLFYSVGIGQISSEVPQNLSASRPQDRQFILSSKKLLLSDSGFYLCAWSATDRGRNQPQHFGDGTRLSIL.

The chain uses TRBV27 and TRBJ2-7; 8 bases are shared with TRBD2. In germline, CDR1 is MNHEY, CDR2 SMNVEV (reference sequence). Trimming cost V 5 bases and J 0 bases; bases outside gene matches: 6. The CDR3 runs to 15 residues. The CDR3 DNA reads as TGTGCCAGCAGTGACCTAGCGGGCAGCTCCTACGAGCAGTACTTC. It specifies CASSDLAGSSYEQYF.

Here the CDR3 DNA reads TGTGCCAGCAGCTTCCCCACGGGGAACACTGAAGCTTTCTTT. This translates into CASSFPTGNTEAFF. The chain has TRBV5-5 and TRBJ1-1; D ambiguous. Per germline, CDR1 SGHKS and CDR2 YYEKEE (reference sequence). The V end was cut by 2 bases, the J end by 1 base, with 9 bases between. This CDR3 is 14 amino acids long.

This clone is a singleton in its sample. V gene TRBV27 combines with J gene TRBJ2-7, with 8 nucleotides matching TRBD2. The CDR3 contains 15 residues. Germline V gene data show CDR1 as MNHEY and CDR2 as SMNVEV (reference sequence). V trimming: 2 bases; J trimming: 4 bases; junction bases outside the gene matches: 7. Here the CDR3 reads CASSLGRGALYEQYF. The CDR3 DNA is TGTGCCAGCAGTTTAGGGCGGGGGGCTCTATACGAGCAGTACTTC.

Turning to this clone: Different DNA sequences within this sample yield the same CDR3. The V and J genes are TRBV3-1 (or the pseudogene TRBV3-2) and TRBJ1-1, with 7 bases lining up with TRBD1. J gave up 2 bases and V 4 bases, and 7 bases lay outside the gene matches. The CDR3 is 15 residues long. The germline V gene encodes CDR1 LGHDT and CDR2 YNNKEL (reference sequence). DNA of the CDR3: TGTGCCAGCAGCCCTTCTGGGACAGTCAACACTGAAGCTTTCTTT. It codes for CASSPSGTVNTEAFF.

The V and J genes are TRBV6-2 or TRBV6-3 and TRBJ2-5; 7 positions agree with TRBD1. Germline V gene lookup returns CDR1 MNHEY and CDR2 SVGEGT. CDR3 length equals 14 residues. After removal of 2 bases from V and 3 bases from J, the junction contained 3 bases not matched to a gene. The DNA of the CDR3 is TGTGCCAGCAGTTACGGACAGGCGAAAGAGACCCAGTACTTC. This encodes CASSYGQAKETQYF.

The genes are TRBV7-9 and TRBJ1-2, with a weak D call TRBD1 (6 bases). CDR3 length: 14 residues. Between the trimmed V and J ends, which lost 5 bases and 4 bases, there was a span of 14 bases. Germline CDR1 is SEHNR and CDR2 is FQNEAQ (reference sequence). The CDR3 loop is CASSDRPGVYGYTF. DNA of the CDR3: TGTGCCAGCAGCGACCGGCCAGGGGTCTATGGCTACACCTTC.

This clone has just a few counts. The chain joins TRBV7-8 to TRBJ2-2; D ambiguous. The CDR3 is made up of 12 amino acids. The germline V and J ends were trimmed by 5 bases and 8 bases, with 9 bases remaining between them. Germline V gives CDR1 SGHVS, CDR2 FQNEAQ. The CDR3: CASSPRIGELFF. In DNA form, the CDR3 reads TGTGCCAGCAGCCCCCGTATTGGGGAGCTGTTTTTT.

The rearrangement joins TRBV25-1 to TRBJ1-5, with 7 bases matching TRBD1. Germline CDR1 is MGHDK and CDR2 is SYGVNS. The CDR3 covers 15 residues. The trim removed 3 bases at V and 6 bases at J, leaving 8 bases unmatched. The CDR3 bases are TGTGCCAGCAGTGAGTCCGACAGGGTCAGTCAGCCCCAGCATTTT. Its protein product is CASSESDRVSQPQHF. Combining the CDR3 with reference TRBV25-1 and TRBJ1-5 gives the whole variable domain EADIYQTPRYLVIGTGKKITLECSQTMGHDKMYWYQQDPGMELHLIHYSYGVNSTEKGDLSSESTVSRIRTEHFPLTLESARPSHTSQYLCASSESDRVSQPQHFGDGTRLSIL.

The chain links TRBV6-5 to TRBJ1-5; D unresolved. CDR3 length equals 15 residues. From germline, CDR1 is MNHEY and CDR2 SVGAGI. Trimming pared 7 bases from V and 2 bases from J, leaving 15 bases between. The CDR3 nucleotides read TGTGCCAGCACATCCCCCAAGCAAGGCAATCAGCCCCAGCATTTT. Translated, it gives CASTSPKQGNQPQHF.

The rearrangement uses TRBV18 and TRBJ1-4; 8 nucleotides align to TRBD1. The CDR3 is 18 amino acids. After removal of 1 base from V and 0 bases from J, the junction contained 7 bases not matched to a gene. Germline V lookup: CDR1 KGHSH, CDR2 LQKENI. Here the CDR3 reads CASSPRDRGPTTNEKLFF. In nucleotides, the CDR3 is TGTGCCAGCTCACCACGCGACAGGGGTCCAACAACTAATGAAAAACTGTTTTTT.

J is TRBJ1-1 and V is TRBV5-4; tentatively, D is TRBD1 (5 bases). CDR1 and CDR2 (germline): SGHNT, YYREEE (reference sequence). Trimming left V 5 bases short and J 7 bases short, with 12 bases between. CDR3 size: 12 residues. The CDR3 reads CASSLVGLEAFF. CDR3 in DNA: TGTGCCAGCAGTTTAGTGGGGCTTGAAGCTTTCTTT.

The CDR3 DNA is TGCAGCGTTGAAGGGGGTAGACTAGCGGGGAACACAGATACGCAGTATTTT. Translation gives CSVEGGRLAGNTDTQYF. The genes are TRBV29-1 and TRBJ2-3; TRBD2 matches 11 bases. V was pared by 1 base and J by 2 bases, with 8 bases of the junction left unmatched. Germline V gives CDR1 SQVTM, CDR2 ANQGSEA. The CDR3 spans 17 residues.

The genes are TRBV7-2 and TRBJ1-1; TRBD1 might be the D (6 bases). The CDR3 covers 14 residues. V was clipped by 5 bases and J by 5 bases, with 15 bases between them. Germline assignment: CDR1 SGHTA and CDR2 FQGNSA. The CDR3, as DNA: TGTGCCAGCAGCAAAAGGGGGGGGGATACTGAAGCTTTCTTT. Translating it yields CASSKRGGDTEAFF. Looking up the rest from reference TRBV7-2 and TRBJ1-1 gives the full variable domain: GAGVSQSPSNKVTEKGKDVELRCDPISGHTALYWYRQSLGQGLEFLIYFQGNSAPDKSGLPSDRFSAERTGGSVSTLTIQRTQQEDSAVYLCASSKRGGDTEAFFGQGTRLTVV.

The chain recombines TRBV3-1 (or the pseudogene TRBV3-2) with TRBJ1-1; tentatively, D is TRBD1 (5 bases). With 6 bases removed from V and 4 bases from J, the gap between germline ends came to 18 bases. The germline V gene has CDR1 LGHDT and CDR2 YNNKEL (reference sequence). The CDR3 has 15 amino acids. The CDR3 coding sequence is TGTGCCAGCAGACCTGGCGGGGGGTATGGCACTGAAGCTTTCTTT. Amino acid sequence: CASRPGGGYGTEAFF.

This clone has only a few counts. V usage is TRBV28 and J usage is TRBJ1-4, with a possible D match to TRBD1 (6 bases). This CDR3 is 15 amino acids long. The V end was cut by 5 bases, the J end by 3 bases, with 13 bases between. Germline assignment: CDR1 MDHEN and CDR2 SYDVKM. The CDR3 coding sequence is TGTGCCAGCAGTCCCGATGGACAGTCTAATGAAAAACTGTTTTTT. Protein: CASSPDGQSNEKLFF.

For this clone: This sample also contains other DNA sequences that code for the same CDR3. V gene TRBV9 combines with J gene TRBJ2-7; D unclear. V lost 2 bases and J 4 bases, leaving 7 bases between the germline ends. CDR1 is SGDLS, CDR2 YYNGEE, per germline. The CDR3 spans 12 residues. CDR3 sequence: CASSVDGYEQYF. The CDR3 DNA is TGTGCCAGCAGCGTCGACGGGTACGAGCAGTACTTC.